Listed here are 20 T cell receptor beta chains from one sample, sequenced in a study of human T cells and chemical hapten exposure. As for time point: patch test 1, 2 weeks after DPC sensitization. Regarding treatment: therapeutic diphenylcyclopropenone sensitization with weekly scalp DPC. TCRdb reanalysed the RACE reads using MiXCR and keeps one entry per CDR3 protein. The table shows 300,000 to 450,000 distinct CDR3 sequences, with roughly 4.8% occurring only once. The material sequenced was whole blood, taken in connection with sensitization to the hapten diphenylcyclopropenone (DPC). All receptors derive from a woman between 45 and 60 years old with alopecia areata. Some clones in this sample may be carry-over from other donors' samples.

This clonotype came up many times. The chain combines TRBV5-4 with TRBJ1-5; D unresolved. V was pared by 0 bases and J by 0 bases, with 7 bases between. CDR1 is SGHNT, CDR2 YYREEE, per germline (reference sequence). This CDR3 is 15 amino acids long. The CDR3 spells CASSLEVGSNQPQHF. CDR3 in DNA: TGTGCCAGCAGCTTGGAGGTCGGTAGCAATCAGCCCCAGCATTTT.

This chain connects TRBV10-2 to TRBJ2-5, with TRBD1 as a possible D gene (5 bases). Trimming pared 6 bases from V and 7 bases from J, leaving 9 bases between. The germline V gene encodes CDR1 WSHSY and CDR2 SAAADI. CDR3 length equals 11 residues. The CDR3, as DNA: TGCGCCAGCAGAGGGGATTGGACCCAGTACTTC. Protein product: CASRGDWTQYF.

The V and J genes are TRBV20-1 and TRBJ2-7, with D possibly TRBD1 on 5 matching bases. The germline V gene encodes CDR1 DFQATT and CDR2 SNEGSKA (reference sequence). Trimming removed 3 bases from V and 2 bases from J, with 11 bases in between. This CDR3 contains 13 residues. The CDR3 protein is CSARWTITYEQYF. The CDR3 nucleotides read TGCAGTGCTAGGTGGACAATCACCTACGAGCAGTACTTC.

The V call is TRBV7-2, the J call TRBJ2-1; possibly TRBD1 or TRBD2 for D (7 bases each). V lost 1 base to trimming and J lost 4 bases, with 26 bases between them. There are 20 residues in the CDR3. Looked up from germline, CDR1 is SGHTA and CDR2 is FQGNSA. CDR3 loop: CASSLGTGELAAPRYNEQFF. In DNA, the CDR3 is TGTGCCAGCAGCTTAGGAACAGGGGAGCTAGCGGCCCCCCGATACAATGAGCAGTTCTTC.

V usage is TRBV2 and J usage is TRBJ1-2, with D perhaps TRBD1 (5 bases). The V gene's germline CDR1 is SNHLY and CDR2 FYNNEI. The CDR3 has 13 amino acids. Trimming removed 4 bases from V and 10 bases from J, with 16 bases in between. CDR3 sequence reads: CASSAGGPADYTF. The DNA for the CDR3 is TGTGCCAGCAGTGCGGGGGGACCGGCAGACTACACCTTC.

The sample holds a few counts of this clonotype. CDR3 region: CSAPDRGSKAQYF. DNA for the CDR3: TGCAGTGCGCCGGACAGGGGGTCAAAGGCGCAGTACTTC. This chain links TRBV20-1 with TRBJ2-7; 10 bases map to TRBD1. Germline V gives CDR1 DFQATT, CDR2 SNEGSKA (reference sequence). V lost 6 bases and J lost 9; bases outside the gene matches: 11. CDR3 length: 13 residues.

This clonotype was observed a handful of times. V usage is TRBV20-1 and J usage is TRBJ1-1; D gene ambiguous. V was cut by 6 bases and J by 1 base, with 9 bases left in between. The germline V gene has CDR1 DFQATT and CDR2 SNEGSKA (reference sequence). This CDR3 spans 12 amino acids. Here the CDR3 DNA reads TGCAGTGCCCTCCGGACGAACACTGAAGCTTTCTTT. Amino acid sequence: CSALRTNTEAFF.

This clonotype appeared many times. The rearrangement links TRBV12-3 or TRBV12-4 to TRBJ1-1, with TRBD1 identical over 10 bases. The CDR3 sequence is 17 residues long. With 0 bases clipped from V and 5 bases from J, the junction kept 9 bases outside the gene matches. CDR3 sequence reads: CASSLARLRTGGTEAFF. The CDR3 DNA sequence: TGTGCCAGCAGTTTAGCTCGCCTTAGGACAGGGGGGACTGAAGCTTTCTTT.

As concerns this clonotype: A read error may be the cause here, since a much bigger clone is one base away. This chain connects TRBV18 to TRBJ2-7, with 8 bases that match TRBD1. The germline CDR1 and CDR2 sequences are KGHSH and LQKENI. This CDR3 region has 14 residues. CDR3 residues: CTSSQGTGSYEQYF. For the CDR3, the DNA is TGTACCAGCTCCCAGGGGACAGGATCCTACGAGCAGTACTTC.

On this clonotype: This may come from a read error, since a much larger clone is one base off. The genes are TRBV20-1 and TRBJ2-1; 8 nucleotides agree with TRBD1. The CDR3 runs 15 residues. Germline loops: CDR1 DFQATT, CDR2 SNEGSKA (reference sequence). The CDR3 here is CSARDTGGKYNEQLF. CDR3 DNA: TGCAGTGCTAGGGATACAGGGGGGAAATACAATGAGCAGCTCTTC.

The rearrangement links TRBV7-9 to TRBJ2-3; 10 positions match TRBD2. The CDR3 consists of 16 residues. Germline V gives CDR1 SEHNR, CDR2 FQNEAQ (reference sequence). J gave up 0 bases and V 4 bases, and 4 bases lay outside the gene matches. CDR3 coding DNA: TGTGCCAGCAGCTCGTTAGCGGGAGGTAGCACAGATACGCAGTATTTT. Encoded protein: CASSSLAGGSTDTQYF.

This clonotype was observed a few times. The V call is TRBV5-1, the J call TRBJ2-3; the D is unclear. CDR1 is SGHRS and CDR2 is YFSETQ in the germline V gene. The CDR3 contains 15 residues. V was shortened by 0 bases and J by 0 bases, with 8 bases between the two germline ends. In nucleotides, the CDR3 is TGCGCCAGCAGCTTGGGCGGCGTCAGCACAGATACGCAGTATTTT. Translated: CASSLGGVSTDTQYF.

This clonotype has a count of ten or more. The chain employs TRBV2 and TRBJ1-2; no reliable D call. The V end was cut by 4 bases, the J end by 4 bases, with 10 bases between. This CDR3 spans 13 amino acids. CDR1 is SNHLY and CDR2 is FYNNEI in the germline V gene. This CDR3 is CASSGQAAYGYTF. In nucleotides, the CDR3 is TGTGCCAGCAGTGGGCAGGCAGCCTATGGCTACACCTTC.

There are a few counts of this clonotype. CDR3 sequence reads: CASSPPSDRFYEQYF. The DNA of the CDR3 is TGTGCCAGCAGCCCCCCCTCGGACAGATTCTACGAGCAGTACTTC. The chain carries TRBV7-9 and TRBJ2-7, with a possible D match to TRBD1 (6 bases). V was clipped by 5 bases and J by 3 bases, with 17 bases between them. This CDR3 spans 15 amino acids. Germline V gene data show CDR1 as SEHNR and CDR2 as FQNEAQ (reference sequence).

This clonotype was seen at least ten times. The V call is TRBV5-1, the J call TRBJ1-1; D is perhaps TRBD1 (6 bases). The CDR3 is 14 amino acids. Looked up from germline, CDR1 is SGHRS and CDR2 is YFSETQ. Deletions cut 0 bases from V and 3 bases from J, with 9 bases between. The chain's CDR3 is CASSLARTDTEAFF. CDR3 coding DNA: TGCGCCAGCAGCTTGGCTCGGACAGACACTGAAGCTTTCTTT.

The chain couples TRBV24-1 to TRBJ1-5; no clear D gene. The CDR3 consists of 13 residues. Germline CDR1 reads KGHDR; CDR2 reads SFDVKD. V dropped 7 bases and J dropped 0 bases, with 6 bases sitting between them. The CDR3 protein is CATSSNSNQPQHF. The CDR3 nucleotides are TGTGCCACCAGCTCGAATAGCAATCAGCCCCAGCATTTT.

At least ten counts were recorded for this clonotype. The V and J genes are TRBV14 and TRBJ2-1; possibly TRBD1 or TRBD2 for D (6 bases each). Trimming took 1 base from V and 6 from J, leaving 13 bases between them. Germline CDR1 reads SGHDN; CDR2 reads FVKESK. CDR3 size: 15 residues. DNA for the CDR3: TGTGCCAGCAGCCAAGTATGGGGGGCCCCCAATGAGCAGTTCTTC. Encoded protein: CASSQVWGAPNEQFF.

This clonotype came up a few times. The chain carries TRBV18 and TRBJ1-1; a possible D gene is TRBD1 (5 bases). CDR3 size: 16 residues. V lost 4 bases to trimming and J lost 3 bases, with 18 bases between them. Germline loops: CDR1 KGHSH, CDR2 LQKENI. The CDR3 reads CASSLTVTGNYTEAFF. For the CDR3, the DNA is TGTGCCAGCTCACTTACGGTTACAGGAAACTACACTGAAGCTTTCTTT.

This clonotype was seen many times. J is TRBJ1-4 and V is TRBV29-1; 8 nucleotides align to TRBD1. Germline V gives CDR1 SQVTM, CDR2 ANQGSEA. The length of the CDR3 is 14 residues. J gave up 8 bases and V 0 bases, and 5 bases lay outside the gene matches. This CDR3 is CSVEDSQGGEKLFF. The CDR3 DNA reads TGCAGCGTTGAAGATTCACAGGGGGGCGAAAAACTGTTTTTT.

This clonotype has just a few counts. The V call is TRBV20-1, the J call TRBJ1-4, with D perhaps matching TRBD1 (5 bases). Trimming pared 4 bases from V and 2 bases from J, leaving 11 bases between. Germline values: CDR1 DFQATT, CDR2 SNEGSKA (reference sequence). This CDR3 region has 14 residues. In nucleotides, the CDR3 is TGCAGTGCTACAGGGCCAGCCACTAATGAAAAACTGTTTTTT. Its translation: CSATGPATNEKLFF.